The 9 T cell receptor beta chains presented below share a single source sample, sequenced in a study of blood T cell repertoires in COVID-19 (dated by TCRdb to about 2020). Library prep was done by the immunoSEQ multiplex PCR assay. TCRdb retrieved this table from immuneACCESS and kept in-frame rearrangements only. Not all clones are present; in checked studies, unresolved V genes account for under half, and no reason is known for the remainder. This sample lists 250,000 to 350,000 clones; roughly 80% were detected once. Approximately 14% of the sample is held by the ten biggest clonotypes. The sample consisted of peripheral blood. These receptors came from a person aged 65 to 85 with COVID-19, enrolled during active disease.

The V call is TRBV6-5, the J call TRBJ2-7, with D tentatively TRBD1 (6 bases). This CDR3 has 12 amino acids. The V gene's germline CDR1 is MNHEY and CDR2 SVGAGI. Deletions cut 8 bases from V and 6 bases from J, with 14 bases between. The CDR3 DNA follows: TGTGCCAGCGGCAGGGGTGCTAGCGAGCAGTACTTC. It translates to CASGRGASEQYF.

The chain carries TRBV10-1 and TRBJ2-7, with D possibly TRBD2 on 5 matching bases. V lost 6 bases, J lost 3 bases, and 24 bases lay in between. Germline lookup yields CDR1 WNHNN and CDR2 SYGVQD (reference sequence). CDR3 length: 17 residues. CDR3 sequence reads: CASSAGVGTRRCYEQYF. CDR3 DNA: TGCGCCAGCAGCGCCGGGGTGGGCACCCGGCGGTGCTACGAGCAGTACTTC.

This chain connects TRBV19 to TRBJ1-5; 9 bases are shared with TRBD1. The CDR3 is 15 amino acids. Per the germline V gene, CDR1 is LNHDA and CDR2 is SQIVND (reference sequence). V dropped 6 bases and J dropped 6; count of bases not matched to a gene: 9. CDR3 coding DNA: TGTGCCAGTAGACTGAGCGGACAGGGGCGTCAGCCCCAGCATTTT. Its translation: CASRLSGQGRQPQHF. The full variable domain, in which reference TRBV19 and TRBJ1-5 provide the parts outside the CDR3, is DGGITQSPKYLFRKEGQNVTLSCEQNLNHDAMYWYRQDPGQGLRLIYYSQIVNDFQKGDIAEGYSVSREKKESFPLTVTSAQKNPTAFYLCASRLSGQGRQPQHFGDGTRLSIL.

This chain uses TRBV28 with TRBJ1-1; D possibly corresponds to TRBD1 (6 bases). The CDR3 has 16 residues. Germline V gene lookup returns CDR1 MDHEN and CDR2 SYDVKM. Trimming took 3 bases from V and 2 from J, leaving 16 bases between them. The CDR3 loop is CASSFRQGSVNTEAFF. CDR3 sequence (DNA): TGTGCCAGCAGTTTCCGCCAGGGGAGTGTTAACACTGAAGCTTTCTTT.

The chain has TRBV5-1 and TRBJ2-2; the D gene is possibly TRBD2 (6 bases). Looked up from germline, CDR1 is SGHRS and CDR2 is YFSETQ. The CDR3 covers 18 residues. V dropped 2 bases and J dropped 0 bases, with 17 bases sitting between them. The CDR3 is CASSFRGTTRANTGELFF. Here the CDR3 DNA reads TGCGCCAGCAGCTTTCGGGGGACCACCCGGGCGAACACCGGGGAGCTGTTTTTT.

DNA of the CDR3: TGTGCCAGCAGTTTATCACAGCACTACGAGCAGTACTTC. The encoded protein is CASSLSQHYEQYF. The rearrangement uses TRBV27 and TRBJ2-7; D is undetermined. The CDR3 contains 13 residues. CDR1 and CDR2 from the germline V gene are MNHEY and SMNVEV (reference sequence). The ends were cut back, 0 bases at V and 3 bases at J, with 6 bases in the middle.

Worth noting for this clone: The same CDR3 can be traced to other DNA sequences in this sample. This rearrangement joins TRBV28 to TRBJ1-5, with 8 bases aligning to TRBD1. V lost 3 bases and J lost 5; bases outside the gene matches: 6. Germline lookup yields CDR1 MDHEN and CDR2 SYDVKM. CDR3 length equals 15 residues. The CDR3 is CASSLGTGGYQPQHF. DNA for the CDR3: TGTGCCAGCAGTTTGGGTACAGGGGGGTATCAGCCCCAGCATTTT.

The table lists this clone with a count of one. The V gene is TRBV28, the J gene TRBJ1-4; D is perhaps TRBD1 (5 bases). The V end lost 3 bases, the J end lost 8 bases, and 25 bases lay between the germline ends. CDR1 MDHEN and CDR2 SYDVKM come from the germline V gene. The CDR3 length is 18 residues. The CDR3 DNA follows: TGTGCCAGCAGTTTTGCACCCCACCGACGTTCCCGGGGGGAAAAACTGTTTTTT. Protein: CASSFAPHRRSRGEKLFF. Supplemented by reference TRBV28 and TRBJ1-4, the full variable domain reads DVKVTQSSRYLVKRTGEKVFLECVQDMDHENMFWYRQDPGLGLRLIYFSYDVKMKEKGDIPEGYSVSREKKERFSLILESASTNQTSMYLCASSFAPHRRSRGEKLFFGSGTQLSVL.

The J gene is TRBJ2-7, the V gene TRBV7-9; TRBD2 is a possible D gene (5 bases). The V end was cut by 5 bases, the J end by 3 bases, with 11 bases between. CDR3 length: 13 amino acids. Germline CDR1 is SEHNR and CDR2 is FQNEAQ (reference sequence). The CDR3 loop reads CASSAGLGYEQYF. The CDR3 DNA sequence: TGTGCCAGCAGCGCCGGACTGGGCTACGAGCAGTACTTC.